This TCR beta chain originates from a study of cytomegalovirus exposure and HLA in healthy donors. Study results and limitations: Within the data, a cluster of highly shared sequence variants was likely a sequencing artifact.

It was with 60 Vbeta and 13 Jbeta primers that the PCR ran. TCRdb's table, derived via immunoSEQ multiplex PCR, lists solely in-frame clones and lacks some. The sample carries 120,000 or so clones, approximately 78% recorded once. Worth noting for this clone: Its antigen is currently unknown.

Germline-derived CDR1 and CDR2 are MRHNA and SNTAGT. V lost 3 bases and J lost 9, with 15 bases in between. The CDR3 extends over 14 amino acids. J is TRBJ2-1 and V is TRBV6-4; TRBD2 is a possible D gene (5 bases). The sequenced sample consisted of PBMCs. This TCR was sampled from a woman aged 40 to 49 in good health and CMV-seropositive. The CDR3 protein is CASSEEVGFGEQFF. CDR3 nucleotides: TGTGCCAGCAGTGAGGAGGTAGGGTTTGGTGAGCAGTTCTTC.